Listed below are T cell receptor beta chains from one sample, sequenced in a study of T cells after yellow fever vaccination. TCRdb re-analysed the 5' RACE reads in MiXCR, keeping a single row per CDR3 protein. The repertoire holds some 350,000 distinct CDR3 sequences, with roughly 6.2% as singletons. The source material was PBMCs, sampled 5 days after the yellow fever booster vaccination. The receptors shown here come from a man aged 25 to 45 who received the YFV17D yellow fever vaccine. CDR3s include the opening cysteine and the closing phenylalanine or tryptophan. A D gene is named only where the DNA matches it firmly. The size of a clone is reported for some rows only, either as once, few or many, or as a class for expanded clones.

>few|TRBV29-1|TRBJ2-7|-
TGCAGCGTTGCTGATAGGGTGGAGGTGAACGAGCAGTACTTC
CSVADRVEVNEQYF
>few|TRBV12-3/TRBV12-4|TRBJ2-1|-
TGTGCCAGCAGTCGGGGACACAATGAGCAGTTCTTC
CASSRGHNEQFF
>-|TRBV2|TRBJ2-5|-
TGTGCCAGCAGTGAAGCGCTTCAGGGCGGGGAGACCCAGTACTTC
CASSEALQGGETQYF
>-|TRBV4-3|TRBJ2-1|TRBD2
TGCGCCAGCAGCCAAGATCCCCTTAGCGGGAGTGAGCAGTTCTTC
CASSQDPLSGSEQFF
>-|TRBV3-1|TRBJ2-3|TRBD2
TGTGCCAGCAGCCAAGTTTCACTAGCGGAGGTCACAGATACGCAGTATTTT
CASSQVSLAEVTDTQYF
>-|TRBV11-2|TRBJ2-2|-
TGTGCCAGCACCCGACCCCCCACTGGTTCGAGTTCGAACACCGGGGAGCTGTTTTTT
CASTRPPTGSSSNTGELFF
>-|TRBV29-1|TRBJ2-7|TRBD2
TGCAGCGTTGAAGATCCCCGACTAGCGGGAGACGGATACGAGCAGTACTTC
CSVEDPRLAGDGYEQYF
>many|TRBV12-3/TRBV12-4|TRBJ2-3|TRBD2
TGTGCCAGCAGTCAATTGGGGGCGGGAGGTATTCATACGCAGTATTTT
CASSQLGAGGIHTQYF
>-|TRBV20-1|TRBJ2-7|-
TGCAGTGTTTTTTCTAGGCCCTACGAGCAGTACTTC
CSVFSRPYEQYF
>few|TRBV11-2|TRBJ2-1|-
TGTGCCAGCAGCCCCTCGACAGGTACCAATGAGCAGTTCTTC
CASSPSTGTNEQFF
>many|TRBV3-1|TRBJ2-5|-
TGTGCCAGCAGCCGTACCTGGACAGGACGGGGGGAGACCCAGTACTTC
CASSRTWTGRGETQYF
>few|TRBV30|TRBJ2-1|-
TGTGCCTCCCACGACCTTGGCTCCTACAATGAGCAGTTCTTC
CASHDLGSYNEQFF
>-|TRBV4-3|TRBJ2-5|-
TGCGCCAGCAGCCAAGAGGGACGGTTCGTCGAGACCCAGTACTTC
CASSQEGRFVETQYF